The subject of this entry is one T cell receptor beta chain. What it recognizes is unknown. Repertoires were generated with immunoSEQ multiplex PCR, while TCRdb's copy carries only in-frame clones and drops some. The table has 95,000 to 150,000 clones, approximately 90% seen once. The entry originates in a study of radiotherapy plus CTLA-4 blockade in lung cancer. Study-wide context: Overall, roughly 17% of patients showed an objective response, while 31% attained disease control. Study-level points and caveats: Peripheral blood showed expansion of tumor-derived TCR clones after radiotherapy and ipilimumab. Best predicting response, reportedly, were early blood T cell clone dynamics, with interferon-beta.

This receptor was identified in a human donor with non-small cell lung cancer that progressed on radiotherapy plus ipilimumab. The starting material was peripheral blood, obtained from a patient treated with radiotherapy plus ipilimumab.

CDR3 residues: CASSKSDEQFF. The CDR3 nucleotides are TGTGCCAGCAGCAAATCGGATGAGCAGTTCTTC. This rearrangement joins TRBV21-1 to TRBJ2-1; TRBD2 is the table's D call, not checked against the DNA. TRBV21-1 is shown as a pseudogene. The CDR3 runs 11 residues.